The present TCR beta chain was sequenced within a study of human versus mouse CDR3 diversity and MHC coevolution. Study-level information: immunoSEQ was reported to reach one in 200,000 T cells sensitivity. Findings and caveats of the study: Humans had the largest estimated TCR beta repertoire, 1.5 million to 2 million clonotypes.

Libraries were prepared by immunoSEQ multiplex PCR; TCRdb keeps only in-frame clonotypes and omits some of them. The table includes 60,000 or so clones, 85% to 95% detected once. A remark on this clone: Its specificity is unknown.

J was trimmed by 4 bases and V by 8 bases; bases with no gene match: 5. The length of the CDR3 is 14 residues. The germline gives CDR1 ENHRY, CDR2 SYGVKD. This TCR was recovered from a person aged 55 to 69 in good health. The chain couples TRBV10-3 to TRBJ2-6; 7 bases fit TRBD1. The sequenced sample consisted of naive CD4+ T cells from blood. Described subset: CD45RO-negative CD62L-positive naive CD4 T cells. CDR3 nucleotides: TGTGCCATCGCACAGGGGACCGGGGCCAACGTCCTGACTTTC. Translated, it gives CAIAQGTGANVLTF.